The source of this T cell receptor beta chain is a study of blood T cell repertoires in COVID-19 (dated by TCRdb to 2018 to 2020). Looking at the study overall: The collaborator samples originated in the United States, Italy and Spain and spanned the acute and convalescent phases of COVID-19. The material from the prospective study consisted of cDNA or gDNA derived from T cells, B-cell-depleted T cells, or PBMCs. Subjects who had been exposed to COVID-19, were actively infected with it, or had recovered from it provided the deeply sampled blood TCRbeta repertoires that made up the dataset. The repertoires were made available in a free public database intended to serve as a resource for research on the immune response to SARS-CoV-2. Samples came from the ongoing ImmuneRACE study (first 160 participants) plus 1,254 subjects from 6 global collaborators. The sample metadata nearly always contained a de-identified subject ID, COVID-19 status, age in years and sex. Where available, HLA class I and class II types were taken from metadata supplied by the sample provider and were not determined by assay-based typing.

The immunoSEQ Assay, a bias-controlled multiplex PCR, was used to amplify TCRbeta CDR3 regions from genomic DNA. Under the source paper's analysis protocol: Within the assay, amplification of reference gene primers was used to estimate how many nucleated cells each sample contained. To quantify the absolute abundance of each unique TCRbeta CDR3 rearrangement, sequence reads were collapsed and filtered. For each sample, productive Simpson clonality was calculated by taking the square root of Simpson's diversity index across productive rearrangements. As stored in TCRdb, this immuneACCESS dataset retains in-frame rearrangements with V and J assigned. A fraction of the clones does not appear; measured against another copy, unresolved V genes explain less than half of the discrepancy, and the remainder lacks a known reason. V and J calls and clone size are those listed in that table; D and trimming were worked out from the DNA. In this sample the table shows about 300,000 clones, about 82% of which occur a single time. Approximately 1.5% of the sample is taken by the ten largest.

What the study reported, not specific to this receptor: Clinical and demographic metadata were provided uncurated, with the amount varying by source and participant.

The collaborating institutions used their own protocols to collect whole blood in K2EDTA tubes. Collaborator samples were shipped for TCRbeta analysis as frozen whole blood, isolated PBMCs, or DNA extracted from either sample type. Looking up the germline V gene yields CDR1 LGHNA and CDR2 YNFKEQ. Trimming leaves V shorter by 4 bases and J shorter by 3 bases, with the junction holding 9 bases beyond the gene matches. CDR3 length: 16 amino acids, cysteine to phenylalanine. Only the CDR3 portion is preserved as DNA: 48 bases, with reading frame beginning at the first base. On this clone: Its binding antigen is unknown. Within one base of it there is no much larger clone, and no base qualities were kept.

The sample consisted of peripheral blood. The chain is encoded by TRBV4-2 joined to TRBJ2-3, with 8 bases in between that match TRBD1. The source of this sequence is a woman aged 45-65 years with acute or convalescent COVID-19. The CDR3 reads CASSLDRDSGTDTQYF. The DNA reads TGTGCCAGCAGCCTGGACAGGGACTCAGGGACAGATACGCAGTATTTT.